Sequencing of this T cell receptor beta chain was carried out in a study of cytomegalovirus exposure and HLA in healthy donors. Study-level findings and limits: About 87% or about 30% of the time was how often most TCR beta V segments were productive, according to an earlier analysis. Researchers reported in a later analysis that a missense DCLRE1C variant was tied to TCR beta V- and J-gene trimming.

PCR primers comprised 60 Vbeta and 13 Jbeta primers. The method was immunoSEQ multiplex PCR; TCRdb's version includes in-frame clones alone and lacks a portion of them. There are 200,000 or so clones in the sample; over 75% occur only once, and over 3.5% lies in the top ten. Concerning this clone: Its antigen is undetermined.

Trimming cost V 0 bases and J 5 bases, with 8 bases left between them. CDR3 size: 13 residues. Looked up from germline, CDR1 is SGHDT and CDR2 is YYEEEE. The material sequenced was PBMCs. This receptor was taken from a man aged 50 to 60 in good health and CMV-seronegative. This sequence joins TRBV5-6 and TRBJ1-1, with no clear D. The CDR3 sequence is CASSLVGRTEAFF. CDR3 nucleotide sequence: TGTGCCAGCAGCTTGGTTGGGAGGACTGAAGCTTTCTTT. Full variable domain (missing parts from reference TRBV5-6 and TRBJ1-1): DAGVTQSPTHLIKTRGQQVTLRCSPKSGHDTVSWYQQALGQGPQFIFQYYEEEERQRGNFPDRFSGHQFPNYSSELNVNALLLGDSALYLCASSLVGRTEAFFGQGTRLTVV.